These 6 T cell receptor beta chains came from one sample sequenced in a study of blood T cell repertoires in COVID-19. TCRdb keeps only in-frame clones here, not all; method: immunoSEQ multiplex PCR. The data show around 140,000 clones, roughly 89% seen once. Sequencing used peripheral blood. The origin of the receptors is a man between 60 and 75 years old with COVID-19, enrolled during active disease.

CDR3 amino acids: CASSPNPTGWNEKLFF. For the CDR3, the DNA is TGTGCCAGCAGCCCCAACCCGACAGGGTGGAATGAAAAACTGTTTTTT. The J gene is TRBJ1-4, the V gene TRBV3-1 (or the pseudogene TRBV3-2); 7 bases agree with TRBD1. This CDR3 comprises 16 residues. The germline V gene encodes CDR1 LGHDT and CDR2 YNNKEL (reference sequence). Unmatched junction bases numbered 10, after V lost 4 bases and J lost 5 bases.

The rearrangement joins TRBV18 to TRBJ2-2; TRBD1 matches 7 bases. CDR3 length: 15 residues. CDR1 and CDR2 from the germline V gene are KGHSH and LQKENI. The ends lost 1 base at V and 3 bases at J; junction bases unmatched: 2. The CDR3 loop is CASSPRDSYTGELFF. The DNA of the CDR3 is TGTGCCAGCTCACCACGGGACAGTTACACCGGGGAGCTGTTTTTT.

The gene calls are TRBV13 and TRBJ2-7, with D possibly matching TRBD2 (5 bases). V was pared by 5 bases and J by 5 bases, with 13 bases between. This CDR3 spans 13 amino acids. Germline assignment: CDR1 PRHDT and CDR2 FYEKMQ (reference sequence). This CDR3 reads CASSAGGWDEQYF. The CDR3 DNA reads TGTGCCAGCAGCGCCGGCGGGTGGGACGAGCAGTACTTC.

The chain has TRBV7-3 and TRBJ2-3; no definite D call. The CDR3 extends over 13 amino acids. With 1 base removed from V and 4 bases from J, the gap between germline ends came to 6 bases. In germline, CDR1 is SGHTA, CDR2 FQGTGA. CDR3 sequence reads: CASSLIEADTQYF. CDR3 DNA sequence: TGTGCCAGCAGCTTAATCGAGGCAGATACGCAGTATTTT.

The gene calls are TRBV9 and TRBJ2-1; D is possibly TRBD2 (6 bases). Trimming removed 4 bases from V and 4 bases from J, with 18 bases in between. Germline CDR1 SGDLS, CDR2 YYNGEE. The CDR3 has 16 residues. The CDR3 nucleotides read TGTGCCAGCAGCCCTAGCGAACTAGGGGTTTACAATGAGCAGTTCTTC. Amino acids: CASSPSELGVYNEQFF. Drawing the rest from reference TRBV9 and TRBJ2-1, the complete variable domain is DSGVTQTPKHLITATGQRVTLRCSPRSGDLSVYWYQQSLDQGLQFLIQYYNGEERAKGNILERFSAQQFPDLHSELNLSSLELGDSALYFCASSPSELGVYNEQFFGPGTRLTVL.

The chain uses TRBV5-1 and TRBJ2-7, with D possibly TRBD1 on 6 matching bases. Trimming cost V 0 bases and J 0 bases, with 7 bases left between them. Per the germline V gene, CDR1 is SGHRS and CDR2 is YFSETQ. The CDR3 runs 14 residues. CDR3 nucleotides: TGCGCCAGCAGCTTGGCAGGGGACTCCTACGAGCAGTACTTC. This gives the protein CASSLAGDSYEQYF.